These 23 T cell receptor beta chains share one sample of origin, sequenced in a study of blood T cells in healthy people across ages. Together with a sample-barcoded 5' primer, a J-beta primer mix was included in a second PCR lasting roughly 6 to 12 cycles. Via MiXCR, TCRdb re-called the 5' RACE reads, giving one row per CDR3 protein. The repertoire includes over 950,000 distinct CDR3 sequences, less than 45% of them detected once, and 13% sits in the top ten. Sequenced input: blood. The receptors originated from a man between 18 and 29 years old in good health.

This chain connects TRBV5-1 to TRBJ1-1; D is undetermined. Germline V gene sequence: CDR1 SGHRS, CDR2 YFSETQ. Deletions cut 5 bases from V and 1 base from J, with 12 bases between. The CDR3 is 14 amino acids. The CDR3 sequence: CASRADWSNTEAFF. CDR3 in DNA: TGCGCCAGCAGGGCCGATTGGTCGAACACTGAAGCTTTCTTT.

In this sample, this clonotype turned up a few times. The CDR3 bases are TGTGCCAGCAGTGAAGATCCGGGCCAGGGTAGTTCCGACACAGATACGCAGTATTTT. Amino acid sequence: CASSEDPGQGSSDTDTQYF. This sequence joins TRBV2 and TRBJ2-3; a possible D gene is TRBD1 (5 bases). Germline values: CDR1 SNHLY, CDR2 FYNNEI. This CDR3 spans 19 amino acids. V was trimmed by 1 base and J by 2 bases, leaving 22 bases between them.

This chain uses TRBV12-3 or TRBV12-4 with TRBJ1-1; TRBD1 is a possible D gene (5 bases). The CDR3 is made up of 14 amino acids. The germline V and J ends were trimmed by 6 bases and 5 bases, with 16 bases remaining between them. In DNA, the CDR3 is TGTGCCAGCAGGTACAGGATTCGAAATACTGAAGCTTTCTTT. As protein: CASRYRIRNTEAFF.

The chain joins TRBV29-1 to TRBJ2-3; TRBD1 matches 7 bases. This CDR3 spans 17 amino acids. Germline loops: CDR1 SQVTM, CDR2 ANQGSEA. With 0 bases clipped from V and 8 bases from J, the junction kept 17 bases outside the gene matches. CDR3 sequence reads: CSVEDPRQGVWVGTQYF. Here the CDR3 DNA reads TGCAGCGTTGAAGATCCGCGGCAGGGGGTCTGGGTTGGTACGCAGTATTTT.

This clonotype was counted a few times. V gene TRBV10-3 combines with J gene TRBJ1-2; 7 bases map to TRBD1. V gave up 4 bases and J gave up 4 bases; unmatched junction bases: 9. Per germline, CDR1 ENHRY and CDR2 SYGVKD. This CDR3 has 15 amino acids. The CDR3 here is CAISVEETGSYGYTF. CDR3 in DNA: TGTGCCATCAGTGTGGAGGAGACAGGGTCCTATGGCTACACCTTC.

This chain joins TRBV5-1 and TRBJ1-1, with 7 bases matching TRBD1. CDR3 length equals 14 residues. Germline-derived CDR1 and CDR2 are SGHRS and YFSETQ. V was clipped by 4 bases and J by 2 bases; unmatched bases: 5. The CDR3 protein is CASSAHRGNTEAFF. Here the CDR3 DNA reads TGCGCCAGCAGCGCTCACAGGGGAAACACTGAAGCTTTCTTT. The whole variable domain, filled in from reference TRBV5-1 and TRBJ1-1, reads KAGVTQTPRYLIKTRGQQVTLSCSPISGHRSVSWYQQTPGQGLQFLFEYFSETQRNKGNFPGRFSGRQFSNSRSEMNVSTLELGDSALYLCASSAHRGNTEAFFGQGTRLTVV.

The DNA of the CDR3 is TGTGCCAGCAGTGGTGGACAGGAAGGGCAGTTCTTC. This encodes CASSGGQEGQFF. This rearrangement joins TRBV6-6 to TRBJ2-1; 7 nucleotides match TRBD1. Germline V CDR1 and CDR2: MNHNY, SVGAGI (reference sequence). The CDR3 sequence is 12 residues long. Unmatched junction bases numbered 7, after V lost 5 bases and J lost 12 bases.

The chain couples TRBV27 to TRBJ1-5; the D is unclear. This CDR3 has 14 residues. CDR1 MNHEY and CDR2 SMNVEV come from the germline V gene (reference sequence). V was pared by 5 bases and J by 0 bases, with 8 bases between. The CDR3 reads CASSTYNSNQPQHF. The CDR3 region has the DNA TGTGCCAGCAGTACCTACAATAGCAATCAGCCCCAGCATTTT.

The V call is TRBV7-9, the J call TRBJ2-5; unclear D gene. The last part of the DNA fits TRBJ2-7 better; the J call may be wrong. CDR3 length: 12 amino acids. Germline CDR1 reads SEHNR; CDR2 reads FQNEAQ (reference sequence). The CDR3 region has the DNA TGTGCCAGCAGCTTAAAAACGGCCGAGCAGTACTTC. This sequence encodes CASSLKTAEQYF.

In its sample, this clonotype was seen once. The chain couples TRBV3-1 to TRBJ2-1; no clear D gene. Trimming took off 1 base at V and 2 bases at J, with 9 bases between the two ends. The length of the CDR3 is 15 residues. The germline gives CDR1 LGHDT, CDR2 YNNKEL (reference sequence). DNA of the CDR3: TGTGCCAGCAGCCAAGGGGTCCTGGCCTACAATGAGCAGTTCTTC. This gives the protein CASSQGVLAYNEQFF.

This clonotype appeared a few times. The CDR3 sequence is CASSYSKGTNYGYTF. CDR3 DNA: TGTGCCAGCAGTTACTCGAAGGGAACTAACTATGGCTACACCTTC. V is TRBV6-5 and J is TRBJ1-2; no firm D call. V was pared by 0 bases and J by 0 bases, with 8 bases between. This CDR3 has 15 residues. The germline CDR1 and CDR2 sequences are MNHEY and SVGAGI.

This clonotype was observed a handful of times. J is TRBJ1-5 and V is TRBV28; D is undetermined. Germline V gives CDR1 MDHEN, CDR2 SYDVKM. The germline V and J ends were trimmed by 7 bases and 0 bases, with 13 bases remaining between them. There are 15 residues in the CDR3. The CDR3 sequence: CASTTLGYSNQPQHF. The CDR3 coding sequence is TGTGCCAGCACCACCCTTGGATATAGCAATCAGCCCCAGCATTTT.

The genes are TRBV29-1 and TRBJ1-2; 9 bases match TRBD1. Germline trimming cut 7 bases from V and 5 bases from J; bases unmatched to any gene: 14. Germline-derived CDR1 and CDR2 are SQVTM and ANQGSEA. This CDR3 comprises 15 residues. CDR3 protein: CSAESTGGPTYGYTF. CDR3 DNA sequence: TGCAGCGCGGAATCGACAGGGGGACCCACGTATGGCTACACCTTC.

There are a few counts of this clonotype. The rearrangement joins TRBV5-1 to TRBJ1-2; D perhaps matches TRBD1 (5 bases). The V end lost 4 bases, the J end lost 4 bases, and 17 bases lay between the germline ends. CDR3 length: 15 residues. The germline gives CDR1 SGHRS, CDR2 YFSETQ. The CDR3 sequence is CASSPRGPQIYGYTF. The CDR3 DNA reads as TGCGCCAGCAGCCCTAGGGGACCCCAGATCTATGGCTACACCTTC. Drawing the rest from reference TRBV5-1 and TRBJ1-2, the complete variable domain is KAGVTQTPRYLIKTRGQQVTLSCSPISGHRSVSWYQQTPGQGLQFLFEYFSETQRNKGNFPGRFSGRQFSNSRSEMNVSTLELGDSALYLCASSPRGPQIYGYTFGSGTRLTVV.

V is TRBV20-1 and J is TRBJ2-4; 7 positions match TRBD1. The J call may be incorrect, as the DNA end agrees better with TRBJ2-7. The CDR3 extends over 12 amino acids. Germline CDR1 DFQATT, CDR2 SNEGSKA (reference sequence). The CDR3 region has the DNA TGCAGTGCTGAGAACAGGGGTTACGAGCAGTACTTC. It codes for CSAENRGYEQYF.

V and J are TRBV20-1 and TRBJ1-1; maybe TRBD1 (6 bases). Trimming stripped 4 bases from V and 1 base from J, with 13 bases between. The CDR3 totals 14 residues. From germline, CDR1 is DFQATT and CDR2 SNEGSKA (reference sequence). This CDR3 is CSAKVGGRNTEAFF. DNA of the CDR3: TGCAGTGCTAAAGTAGGGGGGAGGAACACTGAAGCTTTCTTT.

The chain combines TRBV12-3 or TRBV12-4 with TRBJ1-1, with TRBD1 matching over 7 bases. This CDR3 is 13 amino acids long. Trimming removed 5 bases from V and 5 bases from J; junction bases left unmatched: 5. CDR3 amino acids: CASSNRGGTEAFF. The CDR3 DNA is TGTGCCAGCAGTAACAGGGGCGGGACTGAAGCTTTCTTT.

The rearrangement joins TRBV7-8 to TRBJ1-2, with 12 bases that match TRBD1. V lost 4 bases to trimming and J lost 8 bases; unmatched junction nucleotides: 2. The CDR3 is made up of 13 amino acids. CDR1 is SGHVS, CDR2 FQNEAQ, per germline. CDR3 protein: CASSWDRGPGYTF. The DNA for the CDR3 is TGTGCCAGCAGCTGGGACAGGGGGCCCGGCTACACCTTC. Full variable domain (outside the CDR3, taken from reference TRBV7-8 and TRBJ1-2): GAGVSQSPRYKVAKRGQDVALRCDPISGHVSLFWYQQALGQGPEFLTYFQNEAQLDKSGLPSDRFFAERPEGSVSTLKIQRTQQEDSAVYLCASSWDRGPGYTFGSGTRLTVV.

CDR3 DNA: TGTGCCAGCAGCTCACGGACAGTGCCTAGCACAGATACGCAGTATTTT. It encodes CASSSRTVPSTDTQYF. V usage is TRBV7-9 and J usage is TRBJ2-3; D might be TRBD1 (6 bases). Germline V gives CDR1 SEHNR, CDR2 FQNEAQ (reference sequence). V lost 4 bases and J lost 0, with 14 bases in between. The CDR3 extends over 16 amino acids.

This clonotype was seen a few times. The chain uses TRBV4-3 and TRBJ2-1, with D possibly being TRBD1 (6 bases). The CDR3 runs to 12 residues. Germline lookup yields CDR1 LGHNA and CDR2 YSLEER. V gave up 0 bases and J gave up 13 bases, with 10 bases separating them. The DNA of the CDR3 is TGCGCCAGCAGCCAAGATGGGGACATCCAGTTCTTC. Residues: CASSQDGDIQFF.

This chain uses TRBV5-1 with TRBJ1-2, with 8 bases that match TRBD1. This CDR3 contains 15 residues. CDR1 and CDR2 from the germline V gene are SGHRS and YFSETQ. J lost 4 bases, V lost 2 bases, and 7 bases had no gene match. The CDR3 DNA reads TGCGCCAGCAGCTTTACATGGACAGGGACCTATGGCTACACCTTC. Its translation is CASSFTWTGTYGYTF.

Comments on this clonotype: One end of the junction fails to match germline, which may point to a read error. The chain links TRBV10-3 to TRBJ1-1, with D hard to call. In germline, CDR1 is ENHRY, CDR2 SYGVKD. This CDR3 spans 13 amino acids. CDR3 in DNA: TGTGACATCAGTGACCCAGTAAACACTGAAGCTTTCTTT. Residues: CDISDPVNTEAFF.

This clonotype was observed a few times. V is TRBV20-1 and J is TRBJ2-1, with TRBD2 matching over 7 bases. Losses at the gene ends were 3 bases for V and 0 bases for J; bases not matched to a gene: 8. The CDR3 spans 16 residues. The germline gives CDR1 DFQATT, CDR2 SNEGSKA (reference sequence). The CDR3 DNA is TGCAGTGCTAGGAAGACTAGCTCGAGCTCCTACAATGAGCAGTTCTTC. Its protein is CSARKTSSSSYNEQFF.